This record looks at one T cell receptor (beta chain) sequence and its context. Its antigen is undetermined. Over chemoradiotherapy, repertoires were sampled more than once. Generated by immunoSEQ multiplex PCR, the TCRdb table keeps only in-frame clones and is missing some. Of tens of thousands of clones listed, 90% are singletons. The sample comes from a study of chemoradiotherapy in HPV16-positive cancers. The study, taken as a whole, reports: HPV-responsive T-cell expansion during chemoradiotherapy was linked to improved recurrence-free survival in HPV16-positive patients.

The sequencing used blood, collected from a patient who underwent chemoradiotherapy. This TCR was sampled from a human donor with HPV-associated anogenital cancer.

CDR3 in DNA: TGTGCCTGGACGGACAGCGTCTATGGCTACACCTTC. Protein product: CAWTDSVYGYTF. The chain has TRBV30 and TRBJ1-2; TRBD1 is a possible D gene (6 bases). V lost 4 bases and J lost 4, with 10 bases in between. Germline V gene lookup returns CDR1 GTSNPN and CDR2 SVGIG (reference sequence). The CDR3 length is 12 residues.